The clone carrying this T cell receptor beta chain was seen ten or more times. The antigen remains undetermined. The V gene end was trimmed by 4 bases and the J gene end by 2 bases; junction bases not matched to a gene: 6. This CDR3 comprises 16 residues. Per the germline V gene, CDR1 is SGHNT and CDR2 is YENEEA. TCRdb re-called the multiplex PCR reads through MiXCR, storing one row per CDR3 protein. The table lists around 230,000 distinct CDR3 sequences, under 40% of them singletons. Breast cancer patients provided tissue from their axillary draining lymph nodes. This sample was included in a study of breast tumors, draining lymph nodes, adjacent tissues. Broader study findings: Compared with basal-like, luminal-like tumors shared significantly more repertoire with nontumor tissue. Tumors had less TCR diversity than lymph nodes, more than nontumor tissue. Data only fit, rather than demonstrated, lymph node origin of most tumor T cells. Data fit most tumor T cells coming from lymph node, expanding in tumor.

The sample was axillary lymph node tissue. The V call is TRBV11-3, the J call TRBJ2-1; 9 bases map to TRBD1. The TCR comes from a female donor with breast cancer. Some clones in this sample may be carry-over from other donors' samples. The CDR3 nucleotides read TGTGCCAGCAGCTCTAGGGGACAGGGTGCCTACAATGAGCAGTTCTTC. It specifies CASSSRGQGAYNEQFF.